This TCR beta chain is drawn from a study of OX40 agonist ivuxolimab in advanced cancers. Broadly, across the study: Ivuxolimab was a fully human IgG2 agonistic monoclonal antibody targeting the costimulatory receptor OX40 (CD134). Intravenous ivuxolimab was administered to patients every 2 weeks at six dose levels: 0.01, 0.1, 0.3, 1.5, 3 and 10 mg/kg. Among the roughly 50 dose-escalation patients, approximately 20 had hepatocellular carcinoma, approximately 15 melanoma, 9 renal cell carcinoma and 9 head and neck cancer. The dose-escalation cohort was 80% to 90% male with a mean age of roughly 60 years, ranging from about 20 to 80. Prior anti-PD-1, anti-PD-L1 or anti-CTLA-4 therapy was permitted, and 35% to 40% of dose-escalation patients had received checkpoint inhibitors. Partial responses occurred in three dose-escalation patients: two with cutaneous melanoma and one with hepatocellular carcinoma. The purpose of peripheral TCRbeta sequencing was to test whether ivuxolimab changed TCR sequence diversity and led to clonal T-cell expansion. The paper describes the monotherapy dose-escalation part (N of about 47 patients) of the phase I trial of ivuxolimab. The paper as a whole reports these results and caveats: At doses of 0.1 to 3.0 mg/kg, clonal expansion of both CD4+ and CD8+ blood T cells was observed from baseline to week 6. Antigen specificity was not determined for the clonally expanded peripheral T cells. Low levels of normalized T-cell clonal expansion were also seen in some nonresponding patients. After ivuxolimab, more expanded clones were found on average in CD8+ T cells than in CD4+ T cells. In the 0.1-3.0 mg/kg groups, partial responders had among the lowest normalized peripheral clonal expansion, particularly in CD8+ T cells.

The CDR3 goes from the cysteine to the phenylalanine over 16 residues. The only DNA kept is the CDR3, 48 bases in frame from the first base. CDR1 and CDR2, per the germline V gene, are SGDLS and YYNGEE. V loses 0 bases, J loses 4 bases, and the germline ends lie 13 bases apart. Patients with autoimmune disease history or receiving systemic immunosuppression were excluded from the trial. Peripheral blood for TCR sequencing was collected from all dose cohorts at baseline, on cycle 4 day 1, and on cycle 7 day 1. Samples were obtained from an open-label, multicenter, first-in-human phase I dose-escalation trial of ivuxolimab. The trial enrolled adults with locally advanced or metastatic head and neck squamous cell, hepatocellular, melanoma or renal cell carcinoma. Before TCR sequencing, CD4+ T cells and CD8+ T cells were sorted from peripheral blood as separate populations. Genomic DNA was extracted from sorted cells for sequencing of the TCRbeta CDR3 region. TCRbeta CDR3 regions were sequenced using the immunoSEQ Assay. Imported from immuneACCESS, the table was reduced by TCRdb to in-frame sequences with V and J called. These copies leave out some clones; in studies compared against another copy, an unresolved V gene accounts for under half, and the cause of the remainder is not known. This sample has under 60,000 clones in its table, and 70% to 90% of those were observed once. Roughly 54% of the sample lies in the top ten.

For this clone: The specificity of this receptor is unknown. Per-base qualities were not stored, and no clone one base away is much larger.

Here the sequenced sample was CD4+ or CD8+ T cells sorted from blood, taken in a trial of the OX40 agonist ivuxolimab. The sequence links TRBV9 to TRBJ2-2; the D gene remains uncertain. The receptor was isolated from an adult with an advanced solid tumor such as melanoma, head and neck, liver or kidney cancer. At the DNA level, the sequence is TGTGCCAGCAGCGTAGGTGACGGGCGACCCACCGGGGAGCTGTTTTTT. This encodes CASSVGDGRPTGELFF.